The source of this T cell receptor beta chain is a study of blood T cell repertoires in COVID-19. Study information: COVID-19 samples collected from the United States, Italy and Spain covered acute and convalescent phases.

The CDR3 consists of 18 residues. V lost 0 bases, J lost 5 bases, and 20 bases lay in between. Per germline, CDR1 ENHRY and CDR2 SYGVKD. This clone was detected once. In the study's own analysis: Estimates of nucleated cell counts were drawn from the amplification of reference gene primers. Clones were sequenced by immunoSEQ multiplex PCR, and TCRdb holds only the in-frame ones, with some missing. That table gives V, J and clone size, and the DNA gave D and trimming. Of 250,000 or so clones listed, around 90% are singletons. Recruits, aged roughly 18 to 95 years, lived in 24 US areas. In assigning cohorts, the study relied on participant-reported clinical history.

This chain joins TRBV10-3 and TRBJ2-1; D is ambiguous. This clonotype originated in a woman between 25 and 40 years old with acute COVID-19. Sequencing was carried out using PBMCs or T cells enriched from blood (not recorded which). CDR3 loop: CAISESLGVGYRNNEQFF. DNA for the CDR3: TGTGCCATCAGTGAGTCGTTAGGCGTGGGCTACCGGAACAATGAGCAGTTCTTC.